The sequence of this T cell receptor (beta chain) was determined in a study of CD8 T cells in Susac syndrome. Notes on the study in general: Acknowledgment was made by the study that its TCR sequencing and HLA analysis involved a relatively small number of individuals.

When the RNA was reverse transcribed, random hexamers were used with an input of roughly 0.5 to 1 ug. TCRdb re-analysed the immunoSEQ multiplex PCR reads in MiXCR, keeping a single row per CDR3 protein. Here the sample spans some 180,000 distinct CDR3 sequences, less than 95% being singletons. V was pared by 1 base and J by 7 bases, with 7 bases of the junction left unmatched. Per germline, CDR1 SQVTM and CDR2 ANQGSEA. The CDR3 has 15 amino acids. With respect to this clonotype: Its antigen remains unknown.

Sequencing was performed on CD4+ T cells from PBMCs. The source is a human donor in good health. This sequence joins TRBV29-1 and TRBJ2-1; 10 bases are shared with TRBD1. The CDR3 protein is CSVEVPGQGTNEQFF. The CDR3 nucleotides are TGCAGCGTTGAAGTCCCGGGACAGGGGACAAATGAGCAGTTCTTC.